Described below is a single T cell receptor beta chain sequence and its context. The antigen is undetermined. The CDR3 has 15 residues. Germline trimming cut 1 base from V and 4 bases from J; bases unmatched to any gene: 5. CDR1 and CDR2 from the germline V gene are GTSNPN and SVGIG (reference sequence). This sample is part of a study of cytomegalovirus exposure and HLA in healthy donors. Study-level findings and limits: Across all donors, roughly uniform sequencing depth was an assumption of the presence/absence analyses. Sequencing likely generated an artifact that appeared as a cluster of highly shared sequence variants.

Primers included in the PCR were 60 Vbeta and 13 Jbeta primers. This table comes from immunoSEQ multiplex PCR, and its TCRdb copy is limited to in-frame clones, with some not included. The sample includes roughly 180,000 clones, roughly 84% seen only once; the top ten take roughly 1%. The material sequenced was PBMCs. The source of this sequence is a man between 25 and 39 years old in good health and CMV-seronegative. The chain employs TRBV30 and TRBJ2-5; 11 nucleotides line up with TRBD2. Here the CDR3 reads CAWSGASGGPETQYF. The CDR3 DNA reads TGTGCCTGGAGTGGGGCTAGCGGGGGGCCAGAGACCCAGTACTTC.